Listed below are T cell receptor beta chains from one sample, sequenced in a study of identical twins. TCRdb redid the calling of the 5' RACE reads with MiXCR, one entry per CDR3 protein. The data show 500,000 or so distinct CDR3 sequences, under 25% seen once. These same records also appear under a second study, on T cells expressing NK-cell markers.

The sample taken for sequencing was CD4+ T cells sorted from blood. All receptors derive from a young woman in good health. The CDR3 runs from the conserved cysteine through the conserved F or W. D genes are given only for firm matches. Clone size is given for some rows only: seen once, a few or many times, or a class if the clone is expanded.

d_call clone_size j_call v_call cdr3_aa cdr3_nt
NA few TRBJ1-1 TRBV6-2/TRBV6-3 CASSYIGVINTEAFF TGTGCCAGCAGTTATATAGGTGTTATAAACACTGAAGCTTTCTTT
TRBD2 NA TRBJ2-1 TRBV6-1 CASSERDLAADNEQFF TGTGCCAGCAGTGAAAGGGACCTAGCGGCAGACAATGAGCAGTTCTTC
TRBD2 few TRBJ2-5 TRBV27 CASTNNGRVETQYF TGTGCCAGCACTAATAACGGGAGGGTCGAGACCCAGTACTTC
NA NA TRBJ1-1 TRBV20-1 CSALLGAAGTEAFF TGCAGTGCTCTCCTGGGTGCAGCGGGCACTGAAGCTTTCTTT
TRBD1 NA TRBJ1-1 TRBV5-1 CASSLGNRGIEAFF TGCGCCAGCAGCTTGGGGAACAGGGGGATTGAAGCTTTCTTT
TRBD2 NA TRBJ2-5 TRBV12-3/TRBV12-4 CASSLRSGGVETQYF TGTGCCAGCAGTTTGCGTAGCGGGGGGGTAGAGACCCAGTACTTC
NA NA TRBJ2-7 TRBV20-1 CSARGASGSPKQYF TGCAGTGCTAGAGGCGCGAGTGGGAGTCCGAAGCAGTACTTC
NA few TRBJ1-2 TRBV6-5 CASSYSGSEAANYGYTF TGTGCCAGCAGTTATTCAGGGTCGGAAGCCGCTAACTATGGCTACACCTTC
NA NA TRBJ2-2 TRBV25-1 CASRATGNTGELFF TGTGCCAGCAGGGCCACAGGGAACACCGGGGAGCTGTTTTTT
TRBD2 NA TRBJ2-5 TRBV5-1 CASSGGDYWETQYF TGCGCCAGCAGCGGAGGGGACTACTGGGAGACCCAGTACTTC
NA NA TRBJ1-3 TRBV6-1 CASSALEAGGNTIYF TGTGCCAGCAGTGCACTGGAGGCTGGAGGAAACACCATATATTTT
TRBD2 few TRBJ2-3 TRBV20-1 CSGQIAGQGTDTQYF TGCAGTGGCCAAATAGCGGGTCAAGGCACAGATACGCAGTATTTT
NA many TRBJ2-7 TRBV6-5 CASSYSRNEQYF TGTGCCAGCAGCTACTCCCGGAACGAGCAGTACTTC
TRBD1 NA TRBJ2-1 TRBV10-3 CATKTGGEVEQFF TGTGCCACTAAGACAGGGGGAGAGGTTGAGCAGTTCTTC
TRBD2 few TRBJ2-5 TRBV9 CASSGGTSGGRGETQYF TGTGCCAGCAGCGGCGGGACTAGCGGGGGCCGGGGAGAGACCCAGTACTTC
NA few TRBJ1-1 TRBV5-1 CASGNAGQGNTEAFF TGCGCCAGCGGCAACGCGGGCCAGGGGAACACTGAAGCTTTCTTT
NA NA TRBJ2-3 TRBV5-6 CASSPGPSCTQYF TGTGCCAGCAGCCCCGGGCCCTCCTGTACGCAGTATTTT